Presented here are 24 T cell receptor beta chains from one specimen sequenced in a study of PD-1 blockade in classical Hodgkin lymphoma. Sequencing was performed with immunoSEQ multiplex PCR; in TCRdb, only in-frame clones are kept and a portion is missing. The profile shows roughly 11,000 clones, approximately 84% of them singletons. Time point here: cycle 4 day 1 (C4D1), after more than 5 weeks of nivolumab. Every one of the patients relapsed after autologous stem cell transplantation (brentuximab vedotin exposure was variable). Investigators obtained CD8+ T cells from thawed PBMCs by magnetic negative selection. Sequencing was performed on CD8+ T cells from blood, taken before the fourth cycle of nivolumab. Receptors originate from a human donor with classical Hodgkin lymphoma. The donor label of this sample is uncertain.

The chain joins TRBV4-2 to TRBJ1-2; D is ambiguous. Trimming took off 0 bases at V and 3 bases at J, with 17 bases between the two ends. CDR3 size: 17 residues. The germline V gene encodes CDR1 LGHNA and CDR2 YNFKEQ. The CDR3 nucleotides are TGTGCCAGCAGCCAAGAATTCGGCGGAATTATGGACTATGGCTACACCTTC. This gives the protein CASSQEFGGIMDYGYTF.

V is TRBV5-6 and J is TRBJ2-1, with TRBD1 matching 10 bases. The CDR3 has 15 residues. Germline CDR1 reads SGHDT; CDR2 reads YYEEEE. The ends lost 2 bases at V and 4 bases at J; junction bases unmatched: 3. The CDR3 nucleotides are TGTGCCAGCAGCTTAGGGGACAGGGGATACAATGAGCAGTTCTTC. It is translated as CASSLGDRGYNEQFF. Full variable domain (rest looked up from reference TRBV5-6 and TRBJ2-1): DAGVTQSPTHLIKTRGQQVTLRCSPKSGHDTVSWYQQALGQGPQFIFQYYEEEERQRGNFPDRFSGHQFPNYSSELNVNALLLGDSALYLCASSLGDRGYNEQFFGPGTRLTVL.

CDR3 sequence reads: CASRGLAGGPDTQYF. The CDR3 DNA follows: TGTGCCAGCAGGGGACTAGCGGGAGGGCCAGATACGCAGTATTTT. The rearrangement joins TRBV6-1 to TRBJ2-3, with 16 bases fitting TRBD2. Looked up from germline, CDR1 is MNHNS and CDR2 is SASEGT. CDR3 length equals 15 residues. Germline trimming cut 6 bases from V and 4 bases from J; bases unmatched to any gene: 1.

This chain uses TRBV7-9 with TRBJ2-1; a possible D gene is TRBD1 (5 bases). The germline V gene encodes CDR1 SEHNR and CDR2 FQNEAQ (reference sequence). The CDR3 consists of 17 residues. V was pared by 5 bases and J by 2 bases, with 19 bases between. The CDR3 is CASSPLYSGPPYNEQFF. The CDR3, as DNA: TGTGCCAGCAGCCCTCTTTATTCAGGGCCGCCCTACAATGAGCAGTTCTTC.

The V call is TRBV11-3, the J call TRBJ2-5, with D perhaps being TRBD1 or TRBD2 (5 bases each). In germline, CDR1 is SGHNT, CDR2 YENEEA. The germline V and J ends were trimmed by 5 bases and 6 bases, with 13 bases remaining between them. CDR3 length: 13 amino acids. The CDR3 DNA sequence: TGTGCCAGCAGCCCCGGGACGACACAGACCCAGTACTTC. It encodes CASSPGTTQTQYF.

A word on this clone: The sample carries other DNA sequences with the same CDR3. The V and J genes are TRBV29-1 and TRBJ1-1; 10 nucleotides match TRBD1. V shed 7 bases and J 2 bases; nucleotides not matched to a gene: 4. CDR1 and CDR2 from the germline V gene are SQVTM and ANQGSEA. This CDR3 is 13 amino acids long. CDR3: CSARQGANTEAFF. As DNA, the CDR3 is TGCAGCGCCCGACAGGGGGCAAACACTGAAGCTTTCTTT.

This sequence joins TRBV27 and TRBJ2-7; D uncertain. Germline V gives CDR1 MNHEY, CDR2 SMNVEV (reference sequence). This CDR3 comprises 13 residues. V lost 2 bases and J 6 bases, leaving 11 bases between the germline ends. The CDR3 coding sequence is TGTGCCAGCAGTTTAATGAGTTCCGGCGAGCAGTACTTC. As protein: CASSLMSSGEQYF.

The rearrangement uses TRBV10-2 and TRBJ1-2, with D unresolved. Trimming cost V 0 bases and J 8 bases, with 16 bases left between them. This CDR3 is 15 amino acids long. The V gene's germline CDR1 is WSHSY and CDR2 SAAADI. DNA for the CDR3: TGCGCCAGCAGTGAGTCCATCTGGGAGAGGGTCGGCTACACCTTC. It is translated as CASSESIWERVGYTF.

The chain combines TRBV27 with TRBJ1-5; D unresolved. CDR1 is MNHEY, CDR2 SMNVEV, per germline (reference sequence). The germline V and J ends were trimmed by 5 bases and 4 bases, with 6 bases remaining between them. The CDR3 loop spans 12 amino acids. The CDR3 sequence is CASSGRNQPQHF. The CDR3 region has the DNA TGTGCCAGCAGTGGCAGAAATCAGCCCCAGCATTTT.

V is TRBV7-2 and J is TRBJ2-1, with 7 positions matching TRBD2. The CDR3 runs 16 residues. V dropped 3 bases and J dropped 5; count of bases not matched to a gene: 10. Germline V gives CDR1 SGHTA, CDR2 FQGNSA. The CDR3 loop is CASSFGGSFFHNEQFF. The CDR3 nucleotides read TGTGCCAGCAGCTTTGGCGGGAGTTTCTTCCACAATGAGCAGTTCTTC.

The genes are TRBV10-3 and TRBJ2-7; 9 nucleotides align to TRBD2. Germline V CDR1 and CDR2: ENHRY, SYGVKD. V lost 2 bases and J lost 5; bases outside the gene matches: 10. CDR3 length equals 16 residues. CDR3 loop: CAISELAAGGSHEQYF. CDR3 sequence (DNA): TGTGCCATCAGTGAGCTCGCAGCGGGAGGATCCCACGAGCAGTACTTC.

V is TRBV13 and J is TRBJ2-1; 7 bases fit TRBD2. Germline assignment: CDR1 PRHDT and CDR2 FYEKMQ (reference sequence). V lost 0 bases and J lost 8; bases outside the gene matches: 4. The CDR3 has 14 residues. The CDR3 region has the DNA TGTGCCAGCAGCTTAGGGGCGGGAGACCATGAGCAGTTCTTC. It specifies CASSLGAGDHEQFF.

This clone showed up just a few times. The chain links TRBV4-1 to TRBJ1-2; weak D call: TRBD1 (5 bases). CDR1 is MGHRA and CDR2 is YSYEKL in the germline V gene. The length of the CDR3 is 12 residues. Trimming took off 4 bases at V and 4 bases at J, with 7 bases between the two ends. The CDR3 spells CASSPDSYGYTF. For the CDR3, the DNA is TGCGCCAGCAGCCCCGACAGCTATGGCTACACCTTC.

The chain is built from TRBV4-3 and TRBJ1-1, with 7 bases aligning to TRBD1. J gave up 11 bases and V 8 bases, and 8 bases lay outside the gene matches. This CDR3 has 11 residues. Germline loops: CDR1 LGHNA, CDR2 YSLEER. The CDR3 nucleotides are TGCGCCAGCGGAGAAGGGGGCATGGCTTTCTTT. Amino acids: CASGEGGMAFF.

This rearrangement joins TRBV19 to TRBJ1-1; D gene unclear. Trimming took 6 bases from V and 4 from J, leaving 9 bases between them. The germline V gene encodes CDR1 LNHDA and CDR2 SQIVND (reference sequence). The CDR3 covers 12 residues. The CDR3 here is CASSELGTEAFF. CDR3 nucleotides: TGTGCCAGTAGCGAATTAGGCACTGAAGCTTTCTTT.

This chain links TRBV19 with TRBJ2-7, with TRBD2 matching over 7 bases. V dropped 3 bases and J dropped 1; count of bases not matched to a gene: 6. Germline V CDR1 and CDR2: LNHDA, SQIVND (reference sequence). CDR3 size: 15 residues. The CDR3 DNA reads TGTGCCAGTAGTATTGGGCTAGCGGAGTCCTACGAGCAGTACTTC. Residues: CASSIGLAESYEQYF.

This clone has only one observation. The genes are TRBV6-5 and TRBJ2-5; 7 bases are shared with TRBD1. The J segment lost 2 bases and the V segment lost 2 bases, leaving 5 bases of the junction unmatched. Germline V lookup: CDR1 MNHEY, CDR2 SVGAGI. This CDR3 region has 15 residues. CDR3 DNA: TGTGCCAGCAGTTACCGGGACAGCCCACAAGAGACCCAGTACTTC. It codes for CASSYRDSPQETQYF.

The chain combines TRBV29-1 with TRBJ2-7, with unresolved D. With 4 bases removed from V and 2 bases from J, the gap between germline ends came to 9 bases. The CDR3 has 12 residues. CDR1 and CDR2 (germline): SQVTM, ANQGSEA. The CDR3: CSVGEFTYEQYF. CDR3 in DNA: TGCAGCGTTGGAGAATTCACCTACGAGCAGTACTTC.

The CDR3 protein is CASSLVGGGRGEKLFF. CDR3 bases: TGTGCCAGCAGTTTAGTTGGCGGGGGGCGGGGTGAAAAACTGTTTTTT. The chain recombines TRBV28 with TRBJ1-4, with D possibly matching TRBD1 (6 bases). Between the trimmed V and J ends, which lost 2 bases and 7 bases, there was a span of 17 bases. The germline V gene encodes CDR1 MDHEN and CDR2 SYDVKM. The CDR3 runs 16 residues.

The rearrangement joins TRBV4-1 to TRBJ1-1; possibly TRBD1 for D (6 bases). Trimming removed 0 bases at V and 8 bases at J, with 13 bases between. Looked up from germline, CDR1 is MGHRA and CDR2 is YSYEKL. CDR3 length equals 14 residues. The CDR3 DNA follows: TGCGCCAGCAGCCAAGAGGCCCTCGGACAGGAAGCTTTCTTT. The encoded protein is CASSQEALGQEAFF.

The V call is TRBV9, the J call TRBJ2-5, with 10 positions matching TRBD2. The CDR3 spans 16 residues. J gave up 4 bases and V 0 bases, and 6 bases lay outside the gene matches. CDR1 is SGDLS, CDR2 YYNGEE, per germline. This CDR3 reads CASSVGLAGEGETQYF. CDR3 nucleotides: TGTGCCAGCAGCGTAGGTCTAGCGGGAGAGGGAGAGACCCAGTACTTC.

The rearrangement joins TRBV10-3 to TRBJ2-7; D is undetermined. V shed 0 bases and J shed 4 bases, with 19 bases lying between them. Germline V gene data show CDR1 as ENHRY and CDR2 as SYGVKD. CDR3 length equals 17 residues. CDR3 sequence reads: CAISESIRARRIYEQYF. In DNA form, the CDR3 reads TGTGCCATCAGTGAGTCGATTCGAGCGAGAAGGATTTACGAGCAGTACTTC.

This clone has more than one count but fewer than ten. The rearrangement uses TRBV28 and TRBJ1-1, with D hard to call. The V and J ends lost 2 bases and 0 bases respectively, with 10 bases between them. Germline V gives CDR1 MDHEN, CDR2 SYDVKM. CDR3 size: 15 residues. Here the CDR3 DNA reads TGTGCCAGCAGTTTACAGGTCGGGGTGAACACTGAAGCTTTCTTT. This translates into CASSLQVGVNTEAFF.

This clone showed up just once. J is TRBJ2-7 and V is TRBV19; D could derive from TRBD1 or TRBD2 (6 bases each). CDR1 is LNHDA, CDR2 SQIVND, per germline (reference sequence). Between the trimmed V and J ends, which lost 1 base and 1 base, there was a span of 17 bases. This CDR3 comprises 17 residues. This CDR3 reads CASSIVSIGGGSYEQYF. CDR3 nucleotide sequence: TGTGCCAGTAGTATAGTGAGTATAGGAGGGGGTTCCTACGAGCAGTACTTC.